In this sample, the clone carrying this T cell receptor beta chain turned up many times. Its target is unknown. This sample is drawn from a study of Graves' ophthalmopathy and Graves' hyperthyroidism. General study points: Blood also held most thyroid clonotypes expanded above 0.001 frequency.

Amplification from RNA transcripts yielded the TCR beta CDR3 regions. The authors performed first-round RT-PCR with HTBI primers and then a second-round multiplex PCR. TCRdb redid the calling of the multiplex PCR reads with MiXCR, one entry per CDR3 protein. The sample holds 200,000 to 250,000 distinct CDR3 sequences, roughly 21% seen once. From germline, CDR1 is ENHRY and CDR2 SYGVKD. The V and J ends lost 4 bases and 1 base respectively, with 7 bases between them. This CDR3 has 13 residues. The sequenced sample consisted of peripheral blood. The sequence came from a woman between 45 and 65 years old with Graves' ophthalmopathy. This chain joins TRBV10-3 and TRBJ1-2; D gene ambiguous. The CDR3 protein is CAISGTFNYGYTF. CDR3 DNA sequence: TGTGCCATCAGTGGGACTTTTAACTATGGCTACACCTTC.